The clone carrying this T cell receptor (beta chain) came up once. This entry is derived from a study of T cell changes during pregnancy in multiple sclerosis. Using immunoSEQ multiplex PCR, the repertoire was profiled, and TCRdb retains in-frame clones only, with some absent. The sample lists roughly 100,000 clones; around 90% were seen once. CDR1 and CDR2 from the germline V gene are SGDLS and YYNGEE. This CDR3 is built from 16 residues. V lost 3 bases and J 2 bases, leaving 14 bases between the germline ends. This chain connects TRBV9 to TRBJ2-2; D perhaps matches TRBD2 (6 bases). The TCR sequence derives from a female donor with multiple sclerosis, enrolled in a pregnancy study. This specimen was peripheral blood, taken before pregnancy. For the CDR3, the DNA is TGTGCCAGCAGCGCCTCGGGACTGAGAAACACCGGGGAGCTGTTTTTT. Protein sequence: CASSASGLRNTGELFF.